The present T cell receptor beta chain was sequenced within a study of preoperative IRX-2 immunotherapy in early breast cancer. Clones were read by immunoSEQ multiplex PCR, and TCRdb kept only the in-frame ones, dropping some. The sample has approximately 100,000 clones, 86% seen once; the top ten hold roughly 2%. Germline CDR1 MDHEN, CDR2 SYDVKM. V dropped 5 bases and J dropped 7; count of bases not matched to a gene: 15. This CDR3 region has 16 residues. Treatment: preoperative locoregional IRX-2 cytokine immunotherapy. Samples came from a phase Ib trial of preoperative locoregional IRX-2 cytokine immunotherapy.

The TCR sequence derives from a human donor with breast cancer. The specimen was tumor tissue, collected after IRX-2 immunotherapy. J is TRBJ1-2 and V is TRBV28; TRBD1 matches 8 bases. CDR3: CASSTPYQGASSGYTF. The CDR3, as DNA: TGTGCCAGCAGTACGCCTTACCAGGGGGCATCAAGTGGCTACACCTTC.